This TCR beta chain emerged from a study of shared clonotypes between healthy human individuals. The assay was immunoSEQ multiplex PCR, and TCRdb's table has in-frame clones only and misses some. The sample yields roughly 1,500,000 clones, 98% to 99% seen once. The germline CDR1 and CDR2 sequences are SGHVS and FNYEAQ. The V gene lost 6 bases and the J gene lost 4 bases, with 8 bases spanning the gap. The CDR3 contains 12 residues. The specimen was naive CD4+ T cells sorted from blood. Subset indicated: CD45RA+ positively selected. V is TRBV7-6 and J is TRBJ2-3; D ambiguous. The clonotype was recovered from a man younger than 40 in good health. CDR3 residues: CASSRVADTQYF. CDR3 coding DNA: TGTGCCAGCAGTCGAGTGGCAGATACGCAGTATTTT.